This TCR beta chain was recovered during a study of T cells in Graves' hyperthyroidism and ophthalmopathy (dated by TCRdb to about 2019). Regarding the complete study: Peripheral blood samples were taken at initial diagnosis, before any treatment was given. In addition, the study compared T-cell repertoires in thyroid tissue and in blood from roughly 6 Graves' hyperthyroidism patients. After sampling, hyperthyroidism patients received methimazole starting at 30 mg daily, and ophthalmopathy patients received high-dose intravenous methylprednisolone. The paper reports TCR Vbeta CDR3 sequencing of over 120 peripheral blood samples: 43 ophthalmopathy, under 80 hyperthyroidism and around 17 progressor patients. For training and testing, the 100 or so patients in the discovery cohort were randomly divided in a 7:3 ratio. An independent validation cohort of 18 to 20 hyperthyroidism patients and more than 15 patients who later progressed to ophthalmopathy tested prospective prediction of ophthalmopathy. TCR V-J signatures able to tell the groups apart were searched for in a discovery cohort of 95 or so patients, of whom roughly 42 had Graves' ophthalmopathy and more than 55 had stable Graves' hyperthyroidism.

Cut back by 6 bases and 1 base, the V and J ends lie 11 bases apart. Spanning cysteine to phenylalanine, the CDR3 consists of 14 amino acids. Only the CDR3 region is kept as DNA, spanning 42 bases read in frame from base 1. The germline V gene supplies CDR1 SGHTA and CDR2 FQGNSA. This clonotype was counted ten times or more. Its antigen is still unknown. No base quality information exists; no much larger clone differs at one position. The TCR beta CDR3 regions were amplified from the RNA transcripts. The TCR CDR3 was subjected to a first round of RT-PCR using the HTBI primer set and the Qiagen OneStep RT-PCR kit. The libraries were constructed in a second round of multiplex PCR and then size-selected and purified. Sequencing of the libraries was done on an Illumina HiSeq2000 using paired-end 100 bp reads. The published analysis was carried out like this. Raw data were processed with SOAPnuke, discarding reads with adapters, uncalled bases, mean Phred below 15, or no exact constant-primer or identifier match. High-quality paired reads were merged with COPE v1.2.5, and unique nucleotide sequences were defined as clonotypes. MiTCR v1.1 was used to align the clonotypes against IMGT TRBV, TRBD and TRBJ reference segments. The analysis included only V-J combinations with a frequency above 0.0001, which together covered approximately 99% of the repertoires. A TCS score was defined as the ratio of F50 (clonal expansion) to E x V (chaos), with BLOSUM62-based TCRdist applied between CDR3 peptides within each V-J. Welch's t-statistics and random forest reduced 450 to 600 V-J features to around 14, which were used in a naive Bayes classifier (R e1071). TCRdb trimmed public reads at Q25 via fastp, called clones via MiXCR and kept in-frame beta chains. Rows with a matching CDR3 protein are joined into one entry that keeps the most common DNA and genes. TCRdb's processing, not the authors', yielded these V and J calls. Present in this sample are around 280,000 distinct CDR3 sequences, more than 10% of which were seen just once. Together, the top ten hold 7.8% of the sample.

Hyperthyroidism patients were aged 18 to 65 years and newly diagnosed, with disease duration of less than 2 months. Any patient with an uncontrolled infection, another autoimmune disease, pregnancy or lactation was excluded. Clinical symptoms, serum thyroxine and TRAb, thyroid ultrasound, and orbital computed tomography formed the basis for the diagnoses. Blood from progressor patients was collected at the time of first diagnosis with hyperthyroidism, before any ophthalmopathy symptoms had appeared. PBMCs were isolated from more than 8 ml of fresh peripheral blood by Ficoll-Paque density gradient centrifugation. Progressor patients were initially diagnosed with Graves' hyperthyroidism and developed ophthalmopathy during follow-up. Total RNA was extracted using Trizol reagent, and RNA quality was assessed on an Agilent 2100 Bioanalyzer. Points the paper makes about the study in general: Most expanded thyroid clonotypes (frequency above 0.001) were also detected in blood, a finding suggesting that blood repertoires may reflect thyroid immune responses. In validation, the model predicted progression to ophthalmopathy with approximately 69% sensitivity and less than 75% specificity, a median of 6.5 months before onset. A 13 V-J signature model separated ophthalmopathy from stable hyperthyroidism, with around 90% sensitivity and roughly 81% specificity in cross-validation and 80%/75% in testing. No statistical method was used to set the sample size in advance, and investigators knew the group allocation.

The sample consisted of blood. This TCR derives from a woman under 40 with Graves' hyperthyroidism that later progressed to Graves' ophthalmopathy. The chain is assembled from TRBV7-2 and TRBJ2-3; the D segment could be TRBD2, given 6 matching bases. CDR3 reads: CASRVGGGTDTQYF. The sequence in DNA is TGTGCCAGCAGGGTCGGAGGGGGCACAGATACGCAGTATTTT.